The next 10 T cell receptor beta chains were all read from a single sample in a study of spatial heterogeneity in lung cancer. MiXCR, applied by TCRdb to the 5' RACE reads, yields one record per CDR3 protein. In the table there are around 60,000 distinct CDR3 sequences, about 8% of which are singletons. Noted time point: sample taken at primary tumor resection. Extraction of whole RNA from tumor, nontumor lung or frozen PBMC preceded unsorted sequencing. Sequenced here: PBMCs, sampled at surgery. All receptors come from a female donor with early-stage non-small cell lung cancer.

Comment on this clonotype: One end of the junction varies from germline; a read error may be responsible. This sequence joins TRBV3-1 and TRBJ1-1; D is ambiguous. Germline V gives CDR1 LGHDT, CDR2 YNNKEL (reference sequence). This CDR3 is 12 amino acids long. The chain's CDR3 is CASSQAGTEACF. CDR3 DNA: TGTGCCAGCAGCCAAGCTGGCACTGAAGCTTGCTTT. Full variable domain (outside the CDR3, taken from reference TRBV3-1 and TRBJ1-1): DTAVSQTPKYLVTQMGNDKSIKCEQNLGHDTMYWYKQDSKKFLKIMFSYNNKELIINETVPNRFSPKSPDKAHLNLHINSLELGDSAVYFCASSQAGTEACFGQGTRLTVV.

This clonotype was recorded a few times. The chain carries TRBV3-1 and TRBJ1-1; D is unresolved. The germline V and J ends were trimmed by 1 base and 0 bases, with 12 bases remaining between them. Germline CDR1 LGHDT, CDR2 YNNKEL (reference sequence). CDR3 length: 16 residues. CDR3 nucleotide sequence: TGTGCCAGCAGCCAAGGGTATGGCACAATGAACACTGAAGCTTTCTTT. Translating gives CASSQGYGTMNTEAFF.

This clonotype was detected only a few times. The rearrangement links TRBV24-1 to TRBJ1-3; no reliable D call. The CDR3 sequence is 17 residues long. CDR1 is KGHDR and CDR2 is SFDVKD in the germline V gene. V was shortened by 6 bases and J by 0 bases, with 17 bases between the two germline ends. The CDR3 sequence is CATSKQTGRGSGNTIYF. The CDR3 DNA sequence: TGTGCCACCAGTAAACAGACCGGACGTGGCTCTGGAAACACCATATATTTT.

This clonotype showed up many times. The chain uses TRBV7-3 and TRBJ2-5; D gene unclear. Trimming left V 3 bases short and J 2 bases short, with 4 bases between. This CDR3 contains 12 residues. Germline V lookup: CDR1 SGHTA, CDR2 FQGTGA. CDR3 residues: CASSLTQETQYF. CDR3 bases: TGTGCCAGCAGCTTGACACAAGAGACCCAGTACTTC.

This clonotype was seen a few times. The V call is TRBV3-1, the J call TRBJ2-1; D might be TRBD2 (6 bases). In germline, CDR1 is LGHDT, CDR2 YNNKEL (reference sequence). This CDR3 is built from 17 residues. Trimming cost V 0 bases and J 1 base, with 13 bases left between them. Here the CDR3 reads CASSQDQIGTSYNEQFF. As DNA, the CDR3 is TGTGCCAGCAGCCAAGATCAAATAGGGACTTCCTACAATGAGCAGTTCTTC.

This clonotype was seen ten or more times. The gene calls are TRBV7-9 and TRBJ1-2; unclear D gene. Germline V CDR1 and CDR2: SEHNR, FQNEAQ (reference sequence). Trimming removed 2 bases from V and 1 base from J, with 11 bases in between. This CDR3 has 15 residues. This CDR3 reads CASSLSVALNYGYTF. In DNA form, the CDR3 reads TGTGCCAGCAGCTTATCAGTAGCGCTTAACTATGGCTACACCTTC.

The V call is TRBV11-2, the J call TRBJ1-2; D perhaps matches TRBD1 (6 bases). The CDR3 loop spans 13 amino acids. V was trimmed by 6 bases and J by 6 bases, leaving 14 bases between them. Germline loops: CDR1 SGHAT, CDR2 FQNNGV. CDR3 DNA sequence: TGTGCCAGCAGTTTACCCCAGGGGAATGGCTACACCTTC. This gives the protein CASSLPQGNGYTF.

This chain uses TRBV20-1 with TRBJ2-5, with D unresolved. Germline loops: CDR1 DFQATT, CDR2 SNEGSKA (reference sequence). Trimming shortened V by 2 bases and J by 0 bases, and 7 bases separated the two germline ends. The CDR3 totals 13 residues. CDR3 in amino acids: CSARSTNQETQYF. CDR3 nucleotides: TGCAGTGCTAGATCCACAAACCAAGAGACCCAGTACTTC.

V usage is TRBV10-3 and J usage is TRBJ2-6; no reliable D call. The CDR3 is made up of 17 amino acids. Germline lookup yields CDR1 ENHRY and CDR2 SYGVKD. Trimming cost V 3 bases and J 0 bases, with 12 bases left between them. The CDR3 DNA follows: TGTGCCATCAGTGATCGAAAGGTCGGCTCTGGGGCCAACGTCCTGACTTTC. Translating gives CAISDRKVGSGANVLTF.

This clonotype was detected a few times. The chain couples TRBV14 to TRBJ2-5; 8 positions match TRBD1. Germline lookup yields CDR1 SGHDN and CDR2 FVKESK. This CDR3 is built from 15 residues. With 0 bases clipped from V and 5 bases from J, the junction kept 5 bases outside the gene matches. As DNA, the CDR3 is TGTGCCAGCAGCCAAGATTGGGGACAGGACGAGACCCAGTACTTC. Translating it yields CASSQDWGQDETQYF. The whole variable domain, filled in from reference TRBV14 and TRBJ2-5, reads EAGVTQFPSHSVIEKGQTVTLRCDPISGHDNLYWYRRVMGKEIKFLLHFVKESKQDESGMPNNRFLAERTGGTYSTLKVQPAELEDSGVYFCASSQDWGQDETQYFGPGTRLLVL.